The 29 T cell receptor beta chains given below trace back to one sample, sequenced in a study of beta chain features in type 1 diabetes. Sequencing targeted expressed TCRB transcripts, as all isolated RNA had been reverse transcribed. Clones were read by immunoSEQ multiplex PCR, and TCRdb kept only the in-frame ones, dropping some. The repertoire consists of 120,000 to 150,000 clones, with under 60% occurring once and the leading ten covering around 0.45%. The sequenced material came from Tregs from blood. The receptors were sampled from a man aged 18 to 29 in good health.

The rearrangement joins TRBV2 to TRBJ1-3, with D hard to call. There are 15 residues in the CDR3. CDR1 is SNHLY, CDR2 FYNNEI, per germline. V was clipped by 7 bases and J by 4 bases, with 17 bases between them. The DNA for the CDR3 is TGTGCCAGCATCCAAATGGGAGGGTCAGGAAACACCATATATTTT. This translates into CASIQMGGSGNTIYF.

In this sample, this clone turned up a few times. V gene TRBV7-2 combines with J gene TRBJ2-5; 10 bases map to TRBD1. CDR3 size: 15 residues. CDR1 is SGHTA and CDR2 is FQGNSA in the germline V gene. The junction had 6 bases not matched to a gene; V was cut back by 5 bases and J by 3 bases. The CDR3 reads CASSDRDRGKETQYF. The CDR3 nucleotides read TGTGCCAGCAGCGACCGGGACAGGGGAAAAGAGACCCAGTACTTC.

The chain is built from TRBV5-1 and TRBJ2-1; perhaps TRBD1 as D (6 bases). The CDR3 runs 13 residues. Germline loops: CDR1 SGHRS, CDR2 YFSETQ. Trimming left V 0 bases short and J 8 bases short, with 9 bases between. The CDR3 reads CASSLDREYEQFF. The CDR3 region has the DNA TGCGCCAGCAGCTTGGACAGGGAGTATGAGCAGTTCTTC. Drawing the rest from reference TRBV5-1 and TRBJ2-1, the complete variable domain is KAGVTQTPRYLIKTRGQQVTLSCSPISGHRSVSWYQQTPGQGLQFLFEYFSETQRNKGNFPGRFSGRQFSNSRSEMNVSTLELGDSALYLCASSLDREYEQFFGPGTRLTVL.

The CDR3 loop is CASRATGLLGEQYF. CDR3 nucleotides: TGCGCCAGCAGGGCGACAGGGTTATTGGGCGAGCAGTACTTC. The chain recombines TRBV5-1 with TRBJ2-7, with 7 bases fitting TRBD1. Germline lookup yields CDR1 SGHRS and CDR2 YFSETQ. The CDR3 is 14 residues long. V dropped 5 bases and J dropped 6; count of bases not matched to a gene: 11.

The chain uses TRBV7-8 and TRBJ2-6, with TRBD1 matching over 8 bases. J lost 1 base, V lost 2 bases, and 7 bases had no gene match. Per germline, CDR1 SGHVS and CDR2 FQNEAQ. The CDR3 loop spans 18 amino acids. The CDR3 loop is CASSLLGQGRSGANVLTF. Written as DNA, the CDR3 is TGTGCCAGCAGCTTATTAGGACAGGGAAGGTCTGGGGCCAACGTCCTGACTTTC.

This chain links TRBV30 with TRBJ1-5; D not resolved. V lost 0 bases and J lost 11, with 14 bases in between. This CDR3 region has 13 residues. The germline gives CDR1 GTSNPN, CDR2 SVGIG (reference sequence). DNA of the CDR3: TGTGCCTGGAGTGTAGGTATGCGGGCGGCCCAGCATTTT. Encoded protein: CAWSVGMRAAQHF.

The CDR3 sequence: CASSLRSRSTDTQYF. CDR3 in DNA: TGTGCCAGCAGCTTAAGGTCGCGGTCCACAGATACGCAGTATTTT. The chain employs TRBV7-2 and TRBJ2-3; D remains unclear. The CDR3 extends over 15 amino acids. Trimming took 2 bases from V and 2 from J, leaving 11 bases between them. Germline CDR1 is SGHTA and CDR2 is FQGNSA. The variable domain in full, completed from reference TRBV7-2 and TRBJ2-3, reads GAGVSQSPSNKVTEKGKDVELRCDPISGHTALYWYRQSLGQGLEFLIYFQGNSAPDKSGLPSDRFSAERTGGSVSTLTIQRTQQEDSAVYLCASSLRSRSTDTQYFGPGTRLTVL.

The chain couples TRBV7-2 to TRBJ2-1; 9 bases agree with TRBD1. This CDR3 comprises 14 residues. J was trimmed by 14 bases and V by 5 bases; bases with no gene match: 13. Germline CDR1 SGHTA, CDR2 FQGNSA. The CDR3 is CASSAITGTGWEFF. Here the CDR3 DNA reads TGTGCCAGCAGCGCAATAACCGGGACAGGGTGGGAGTTCTTC. The full variable domain, in which reference TRBV7-2 and TRBJ2-1 provide the parts outside the CDR3, is GAGVSQSPSNKVTEKGKDVELRCDPISGHTALYWYRQSLGQGLEFLIYFQGNSAPDKSGLPSDRFSAERTGGSVSTLTIQRTQQEDSAVYLCASSAITGTGWEFFGPGTRLTVL.

This clone was recorded a few times. V is TRBV19 and J is TRBJ2-3, with a tentative D call TRBD1 (6 bases). Trimming stripped 9 bases from V and 0 bases from J, with 16 bases between. The CDR3 totals 15 residues. Germline CDR1 reads LNHDA; CDR2 reads SQIVND (reference sequence). In DNA, the CDR3 is TGTGCCAGCAGAACCGGACAGAGTAGCACAGATACGCAGTATTTT. This codes for CASRTGQSSTDTQYF.

The chain employs TRBV27 and TRBJ2-7; 9 positions match TRBD2. The germline gives CDR1 MNHEY, CDR2 SMNVEV (reference sequence). This CDR3 region has 14 residues. V was pared by 5 bases and J by 4 bases, with 6 bases of the junction left unmatched. The DNA for the CDR3 is TGTGCCAGCAGTAGCGGGAGGAGAGGGTACGAGCAGTACTTC. This codes for CASSSGRRGYEQYF.

This chain links TRBV18 with TRBJ1-1; no clear D. The germline V and J ends were trimmed by 4 bases and 2 bases, with 11 bases remaining between them. Germline CDR1 reads KGHSH; CDR2 reads LQKENI. This CDR3 is 14 amino acids long. CDR3 sequence reads: CASSRYGLNTEAFF. The DNA of the CDR3 is TGTGCCAGCTCACGATACGGACTTAACACTGAAGCTTTCTTT.

This chain uses TRBV7-2 with TRBJ1-2; D is undetermined. The germline CDR1 and CDR2 sequences are SGHTA and FQGNSA. This CDR3 contains 13 residues. Trimming left V 6 bases short and J 8 bases short, with 16 bases between. CDR3 nucleotide sequence: TGTGCCAGCAGTCCGCCTCACTTCTTCGGCTACACCTTC. Its translation: CASSPPHFFGYTF.

The table lists this clone with a count of one. CDR3 DNA: TGTGCCAGCAGCCAGGGACAGGGAACGACTAACTATGGCTACACCTTC. Amino acids: CASSQGQGTTNYGYTF. The chain carries TRBV4-2 and TRBJ1-2, with 9 bases fitting TRBD1. V shed 3 bases and J 0 bases; nucleotides not matched to a gene: 5. This CDR3 comprises 16 residues. CDR1 LGHNA and CDR2 YNFKEQ come from the germline V gene.

This chain uses TRBV6-5 with TRBJ1-2; D is undetermined. V was clipped by 6 bases and J by 7 bases, with 15 bases between them. Germline values: CDR1 MNHEY, CDR2 SVGAGI. This CDR3 region has 13 residues. This CDR3 reads CASRLPLRGGYTF. The CDR3 DNA sequence: TGTGCCAGCAGATTACCGCTCCGGGGTGGCTACACCTTC.

This clone has ten or more counts. The chain uses TRBV28 and TRBJ1-5; maybe TRBD1 (5 bases). This CDR3 contains 15 residues. Germline V CDR1 and CDR2: MDHEN, SYDVKM. Trimming cost V 6 bases and J 0 bases, with 12 bases left between them. Here the CDR3 reads CASREGAASNQPQHF. The CDR3 region has the DNA TGTGCCAGCAGGGAAGGGGCGGCTAGCAATCAGCCCCAGCATTTT.

The rearrangement uses TRBV6-1 and TRBJ2-5; a weak D match, TRBD1 (6 bases). The V end was cut by 6 bases, the J end by 2 bases, with 10 bases between. The CDR3 is 13 amino acids. Germline values: CDR1 MNHNS, CDR2 SASEGT. The CDR3 nucleotides are TGTGCCAGCAGCCGCGGACAGCAAGAGACCCAGTACTTC. Translation: CASSRGQQETQYF.

The chain combines TRBV28 with TRBJ2-5; 9 nucleotides agree with TRBD1. The CDR3 totals 15 residues. The V gene end was trimmed by 6 bases and the J gene end by 5 bases; junction bases not matched to a gene: 10. The V gene's germline CDR1 is MDHEN and CDR2 SYDVKM. CDR3 sequence: CASSSRTGGWETQYF. CDR3 nucleotide sequence: TGTGCCAGCAGCTCCCGAACAGGGGGCTGGGAGACCCAGTACTTC.

This clone was counted a few times. The CDR3 loop is CASSPNGVGTGELFF. The CDR3 DNA follows: TGTGCCAGCAGCCCCAATGGAGTCGGCACCGGGGAGCTGTTTTTT. The gene calls are TRBV7-9 and TRBJ2-2, with D unresolved. The CDR3 loop spans 15 amino acids. CDR1 and CDR2 (germline): SEHNR, FQNEAQ (reference sequence). Trimming removed 5 bases at V and 4 bases at J, with 14 bases between.

This chain joins TRBV7-2 and TRBJ2-3; no clear D. Deletions cut 1 base from V and 2 bases from J, with 4 bases between. In germline, CDR1 is SGHTA, CDR2 FQGNSA. The CDR3 sequence is 13 residues long. CDR3 nucleotide sequence: TGTGCCAGCAGCTTAGAAGCCACAGATACGCAGTATTTT. Amino acid sequence: CASSLEATDTQYF.

V and J are TRBV10-2 and TRBJ1-2; 8 nucleotides line up with TRBD1. CDR3 length equals 12 residues. V was pared by 4 bases and J by 8 bases, with 3 bases of the junction left unmatched. Germline loops: CDR1 WSHSY, CDR2 SAAADI. CDR3 nucleotides: TGCGCCAGCAGTGTCGACAGGGGAGGCTACACCTTC. This encodes CASSVDRGGYTF.

V and J are TRBV30 and TRBJ2-1; weak D call: TRBD2 (6 bases). The germline V gene encodes CDR1 GTSNPN and CDR2 SVGIG (reference sequence). Between the trimmed V and J ends, which lost 1 base and 10 bases, there was a span of 14 bases. The CDR3 consists of 13 residues. This CDR3 is CAWSGLASGEQFF. Written as DNA, the CDR3 is TGTGCCTGGAGTGGGCTAGCGTCCGGGGAGCAGTTCTTC.

In its sample, this clone was seen once. The CDR3 region is CASGRSMGQGAYEQYF. The CDR3 DNA is TGTGCTAGTGGTCGAAGTATGGGACAGGGGGCCTACGAGCAGTACTTC. The chain combines TRBV12-5 with TRBJ2-7; 11 bases align to TRBD1. The CDR3 is 16 amino acids. J gave up 2 bases and V 5 bases, and 8 bases lay outside the gene matches. The V gene's germline CDR1 is LGHNT and CDR2 FRNRAP.

The gene calls are TRBV19 and TRBJ2-7; 7 bases are shared with TRBD1. V dropped 2 bases and J dropped 2; count of bases not matched to a gene: 3. The V gene's germline CDR1 is LNHDA and CDR2 SQIVND (reference sequence). The CDR3 is made up of 14 amino acids. The chain's CDR3 is CASSITGAAYEQYF. The CDR3 DNA sequence: TGTGCCAGTAGTATAACAGGGGCCGCCTACGAGCAGTACTTC.

CDR3: CASSFGALETQYF. In nucleotides, the CDR3 is TGTGCCAGCAGCTTTGGGGCGTTAGAGACCCAGTACTTC. The genes are TRBV7-9 and TRBJ2-5, with a tentative D call TRBD1 (5 bases). This CDR3 comprises 13 residues. Trimming cost V 3 bases and J 4 bases, with 9 bases left between them. Germline-derived CDR1 and CDR2 are SEHNR and FQNEAQ (reference sequence).

This chain links TRBV4-2 with TRBJ2-1; tentative D call: TRBD2 (5 bases). The CDR3 has 12 amino acids. CDR1 and CDR2 from the germline V gene are LGHNA and YNFKEQ. Trimming took off 4 bases at V and 7 bases at J, with 8 bases between the two ends. The CDR3 spells CASSLGANEQFF. The CDR3, as DNA: TGTGCCAGCAGCCTGGGAGCTAATGAGCAGTTCTTC.

The chain employs TRBV28 and TRBJ1-1; 8 bases are a match to TRBD1. The ends lost 1 base at V and 4 bases at J; junction bases unmatched: 8. CDR1 and CDR2 (germline): MDHEN, SYDVKM. This CDR3 has 16 residues. In DNA form, the CDR3 reads TGTGCCAGCAGTTTATTCAGGGGGCGTCGTATCACTGAAGCTTTCTTT. Its translation is CASSLFRGRRITEAFF. The variable domain in full, with the rest retrieved from reference TRBV28 and TRBJ1-1, is DVKVTQSSRYLVKRTGEKVFLECVQDMDHENMFWYRQDPGLGLRLIYFSYDVKMKEKGDIPEGYSVSREKKERFSLILESASTNQTSMYLCASSLFRGRRITEAFFGQGTRLTVV.

The rearrangement uses TRBV18 and TRBJ2-1; 7 bases map to TRBD2. The CDR3 covers 16 residues. Germline V gene sequence: CDR1 KGHSH, CDR2 LQKENI. Unmatched junction bases numbered 5, after V lost 0 bases and J lost 3 bases. The CDR3 reads CASSPPGGFVYNEQFF. Written as DNA, the CDR3 is TGTGCCAGCTCACCACCGGGGGGGTTCGTCTACAATGAGCAGTTCTTC.

The genes are TRBV19 and TRBJ1-5; D is possibly TRBD1 (5 bases). Between the trimmed V and J ends, which lost 3 bases and 2 bases, there was a span of 8 bases. Per germline, CDR1 LNHDA and CDR2 SQIVND (reference sequence). The CDR3 runs to 14 residues. DNA of the CDR3: TGTGCCAGTAGTATGCAGGGTGGCAATCAGCCCCAGCATTTT. Protein: CASSMQGGNQPQHF.

This sequence joins TRBV29-1 and TRBJ1-1; D is undetermined. The V gene lost 5 bases and the J gene lost 0 bases, with 13 bases spanning the gap. Germline V gives CDR1 SQVTM, CDR2 ANQGSEA. The CDR3 loop spans 14 amino acids. The CDR3 region is CSVSRGTMNTEAFF. The CDR3 nucleotides are TGCAGCGTTAGTCGAGGCACAATGAACACTGAAGCTTTCTTT.